The 12 T cell receptor beta chains given below trace back to one sample, sequenced in a study of CD8+ T cells in alopecia areata. Treatment specified: oral pan-JAK inhibitor, 5-10 mg twice daily. Extraction and reverse transcription of RNA yielded cDNA as the sequencing template. The data were produced by immunoSEQ multiplex PCR, yet TCRdb's version contains in-frame clones alone and is incomplete. The sample consists of 200,000 to 250,000 clones, around three fifths of them appearing once. The sample in question was CD4+ T cells sorted from blood, obtained at week 4, from a patient treated with tofacitinib. The receptors stem from a human donor with alopecia areata.

The V and J genes are TRBV30 and TRBJ1-1; TRBD1 is a possible D gene (5 bases). This CDR3 contains 12 residues. Looked up from germline, CDR1 is GTSNPN and CDR2 is SVGIG (reference sequence). V gave up 0 bases and J gave up 6 bases, with 8 bases separating them. The CDR3 bases are TGTGCCTGGAGTGTAGCAGGGCCTGAAGCTTTCTTT. Translated, it gives CAWSVAGPEAFF.

This rearrangement joins TRBV7-2 to TRBJ1-2; D possibly corresponds to TRBD1 (5 bases). This CDR3 has 15 amino acids. Germline CDR1 reads SGHTA; CDR2 reads FQGNSA. V was cut by 5 bases and J by 4 bases, with 17 bases left in between. The CDR3 here is CASSAYKDTAYGYTF. The CDR3 nucleotides are TGTGCCAGCAGCGCCTACAAGGACACCGCCTATGGCTACACCTTC.

V gene TRBV11-2 combines with J gene TRBJ1-5, with D unresolved. This CDR3 contains 13 residues. Per the germline V gene, CDR1 is SGHAT and CDR2 is FQNNGV. V lost 5 bases to trimming and J lost 11 bases, with 16 bases between them. Written as DNA, the CDR3 is TGTGCCAGCAGCCTCGAAAAAAGCAGGTCCCAGCATTTT. It yields the protein CASSLEKSRSQHF.

V usage is TRBV6-5 and J usage is TRBJ2-5; no clear D gene. There are 11 residues in the CDR3. Germline CDR1 reads MNHEY; CDR2 reads SVGAGI. The ends were cut back, 8 bases at V and 5 bases at J, with 9 bases in the middle. This CDR3 reads CASWNFETQYF. CDR3 DNA: TGTGCCAGCTGGAATTTTGAGACCCAGTACTTC.

The rearrangement uses TRBV29-1 and TRBJ1-2, with 8 bases identical to TRBD1. The CDR3 is made up of 12 amino acids. Germline V lookup: CDR1 SQVTM, CDR2 ANQGSEA. V was pared by 6 bases and J by 7 bases, with 7 bases of the junction left unmatched. The CDR3 bases are TGCAGCGTGGACCGACAGGGGCTTGGCTACACCTTC. Its protein is CSVDRQGLGYTF.

V usage is TRBV29-1 and J usage is TRBJ1-3; 7 bases map to TRBD1. Trimming took 3 bases from V and 4 from J; bases not matched to a gene: 3. Per the germline V gene, CDR1 is SQVTM and CDR2 is ANQGSEA. CDR3 size: 13 residues. The DNA for the CDR3 is TGCAGCGTTGACCAGGGACAGGGAAACACCATATATTTT. It translates to CSVDQGQGNTIYF. Supplemented by reference TRBV29-1 and TRBJ1-3, the full variable domain reads SAVISQKPSRDICQRGTSLTIQCQVDSQVTMMFWYRQQPGQSLTLIATANQGSEATYESGFVIDKFPISRPNLTFSTLTVSNMSPEDSSIYLCSVDQGQGNTIYFGEGSWLTVV.

The J gene is TRBJ2-5, the V gene TRBV5-1; TRBD2 matches at 10 bases. Germline lookup yields CDR1 SGHRS and CDR2 YFSETQ. The CDR3 is made up of 15 amino acids. J gave up 2 bases and V 4 bases, and 5 bases lay outside the gene matches. This CDR3 reads CASSVVAGGQETQYF. The CDR3 coding sequence is TGCGCCAGCAGCGTCGTAGCGGGGGGACAAGAGACCCAGTACTTC. The full variable domain, in which reference TRBV5-1 and TRBJ2-5 provide the parts outside the CDR3, is KAGVTQTPRYLIKTRGQQVTLSCSPISGHRSVSWYQQTPGQGLQFLFEYFSETQRNKGNFPGRFSGRQFSNSRSEMNVSTLELGDSALYLCASSVVAGGQETQYFGPGTRLLVL.

This clone was detected once. The V gene is TRBV7-2, the J gene TRBJ2-7; D gene ambiguous. The V gene's germline CDR1 is SGHTA and CDR2 FQGNSA. V lost 5 bases, J lost 1 base, and 6 bases lay in between. The CDR3 spans 12 residues. The CDR3 is CASSPTSYEQYF. For the CDR3, the DNA is TGTGCCAGCAGCCCGACGTCCTACGAGCAGTACTTC. The full variable domain, in which reference TRBV7-2 and TRBJ2-7 provide the parts outside the CDR3, is GAGVSQSPSNKVTEKGKDVELRCDPISGHTALYWYRQSLGQGLEFLIYFQGNSAPDKSGLPSDRFSAERTGGSVSTLTIQRTQQEDSAVYLCASSPTSYEQYFGPGTRLTVT.

The chain combines TRBV5-1 with TRBJ1-1; possibly TRBD1 for D (5 bases). The CDR3 is 16 amino acids. Germline-derived CDR1 and CDR2 are SGHRS and YFSETQ. Trimming took 3 bases from V and 2 from J, leaving 17 bases between them. CDR3 protein: CASSSDPGTANTEAFF. CDR3 DNA: TGCGCCAGCAGCTCGGACCCCGGGACGGCAAACACTGAAGCTTTCTTT. The variable domain in full, completed from reference TRBV5-1 and TRBJ1-1, reads KAGVTQTPRYLIKTRGQQVTLSCSPISGHRSVSWYQQTPGQGLQFLFEYFSETQRNKGNFPGRFSGRQFSNSRSEMNVSTLELGDSALYLCASSSDPGTANTEAFFGQGTRLTVV.

The chain recombines TRBV30 with TRBJ2-7; D is unclear. The length of the CDR3 is 15 residues. Germline CDR1 GTSNPN, CDR2 SVGIG (reference sequence). The ends were cut back, 0 bases at V and 2 bases at J, with 14 bases in the middle. CDR3 sequence: CAWSVPRTRAYEQYF. The CDR3, as DNA: TGTGCCTGGAGTGTCCCAAGGACGAGAGCCTACGAGCAGTACTTC.

This chain joins TRBV5-1 and TRBJ2-1; TRBD2 agrees at 13 bases. Germline V gene lookup returns CDR1 SGHRS and CDR2 YFSETQ. V lost 7 bases to trimming and J lost 6 bases; unmatched junction nucleotides: 4. This CDR3 spans 14 amino acids. For the CDR3, the DNA is TGCGCCAGCGGACTAGCGGGGGCACCCAATGAGCAGTTCTTC. Residues: CASGLAGAPNEQFF.

The rearrangement links TRBV4-1 to TRBJ2-5, with D possibly being TRBD2 (5 bases). Germline values: CDR1 MGHRA, CDR2 YSYEKL. CDR3 length: 21 amino acids. The V end was cut by 4 bases, the J end by 0 bases, with 30 bases between. CDR3 sequence reads: CASSRAPSTTRSGTHQETQYF. DNA of the CDR3: TGCGCCAGCAGCCGAGCCCCCTCGACTACTAGGAGTGGAACGCACCAAGAGACCCAGTACTTC.